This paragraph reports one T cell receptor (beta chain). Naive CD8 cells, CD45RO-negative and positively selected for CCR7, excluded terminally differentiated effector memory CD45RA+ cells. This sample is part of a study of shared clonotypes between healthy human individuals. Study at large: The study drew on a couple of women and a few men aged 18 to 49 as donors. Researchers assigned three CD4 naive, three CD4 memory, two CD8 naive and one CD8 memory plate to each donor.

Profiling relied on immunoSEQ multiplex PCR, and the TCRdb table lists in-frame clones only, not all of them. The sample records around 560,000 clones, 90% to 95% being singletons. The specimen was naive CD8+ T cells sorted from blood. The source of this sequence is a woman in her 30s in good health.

CDR3 nucleotide sequence: TGTGCCAGCTCTCATCCAGGACAGTCTTGGGGGAGCCAGCATTTT. The encoded protein is CASSHPGQSWGSQHF. The genes are TRBV18 and TRBJ1-5; D possibly corresponds to TRBD1 (6 bases). Germline V gives CDR1 KGHSH, CDR2 LQKENI. V was cut by 6 bases and J by 12 bases, with 24 bases left in between. The CDR3 totals 15 residues.